This is a list of T cell receptor beta chains from one sample in a study of T cell responses to AZD1222 COVID-19 vaccine. Method: immunoSEQ multiplex PCR; TCRdb's copy keeps in-frame clones and lacks some. The sample records more than 80,000 clones, approximately 91% being singletons. Sequencing was performed on peripheral blood, taken on day 0 of AZD1222 vaccination. These receptor sequences come from an adult in good health. Both conserved end residues are part of each CDR3. The order of the fields is J gene, clone size, D gene, V gene, CDR3 DNA, CDR3 protein. The D gene is left open where the match is weak. A clone size is listed for some rows: how often the clone was seen (once, few, many), or a class if it is expanded.

TRBJ1-5 - - TRBV4-1 TGCGCCAGCAGCCAAGATTCGGGGTCGTCCCAGCATTTT CASSQDSGSSQHF
TRBJ1-2 few - TRBV4-3 TGCGCCAGCAGCCAGTCTACGGTGGTAGGCAGGAGGTTGTCGTGGGGCTACACCTTC CASSQSTVVGRRLSWGYTF
TRBJ2-7 once - TRBV5-1 TGCGCCAGCAGCCCCAGGGGAGCCTCCTACGAGCAGTACTTC CASSPRGASYEQYF
TRBJ1-5 - - TRBV10-3 TGTGCCATCAGTGAGTCGGGCTTAGAGCAGCCCCAGCATTTT CAISESGLEQPQHF
TRBJ1-1 - - TRBV6-5 TGTGCCAGCAGTTACGGAGCCGGGAACACTGAAGCTTTCTTT CASSYGAGNTEAFF
TRBJ1-2 - - TRBV4-1 TGCGCCAGCAGCCAACCCGTATCCACCCCTAACTATGGCTACACCTTC CASSQPVSTPNYGYTF
TRBJ2-3 - - TRBV12-3/TRBV12-4 TGTGCCAGCAGTCGCCACGGAGCAGATACGCAGTATTTT CASSRHGADTQYF
TRBJ2-1 once TRBD2 TRBV11-1 TGTGCCAGCAGCCCTCCGGGACTAGCGTCTTACAATGAGCAGTTCTTC CASSPPGLASYNEQFF
TRBJ1-5 - TRBD1 TRBV20-1 TGCAGTGCTAGTCGCGCTACCGGGACAGGGGTTCAGCCCCAGCATTTT CSASRATGTGVQPQHF
TRBJ2-3 once - TRBV14 TGTGCCAGCAGCCCCCCGCGGGGCGGCACAGATACGCAGTATTTT CASSPPRGGTDTQYF
TRBJ1-2 - TRBD1 TRBV18 TGTGCCAGCTCACCGGGACAGATCTATGGCTACACCTTC CASSPGQIYGYTF
TRBJ2-3 - - TRBV7-3 TGTGCCAGCAGCTCAGGTTTTAGCACAGATACGCAGTATTTT CASSSGFSTDTQYF
TRBJ1-5 - - TRBV30 TGTGCCTGGAGTGTAGGTCAGGGTCAGCCCCAGCATTTT CAWSVGQGQPQHF
TRBJ2-7 few - TRBV20-1 TGCAGTGCTAGTGGCGGGTTACCCTACGAGCAGTACTTC CSASGGLPYEQYF
TRBJ1-5 - TRBD1 TRBV7-2 TGTGCCAGCAGCTGGGGACAGGGGGGCAATCAGCCCCAGCATTTT CASSWGQGGNQPQHF
TRBJ1-1 once - TRBV7-2 TGTGCCAGCAGCTCCAACATGGGCGGGAACACTGAAGCTTTCTTT CASSSNMGGNTEAFF
TRBJ1-1 once - TRBV7-9 TGTGCCAGCCATCGTGTCCCGAACACTGAAGCTTTCTTT CASHRVPNTEAFF
TRBJ2-3 - - TRBV5-6 TGTGCCAGCAGCTTTGGGGTGGCAGGGGGGACAGATACGCAGTATTTT CASSFGVAGGTDTQYF
TRBJ1-1 once TRBD1 TRBV6-5 TGTGCCAGCAGTACGTCACAGGGGGGTTTCACTGAAGCTTTCTTT CASSTSQGGFTEAFF
TRBJ1-1 - - TRBV5-1 TGCGCCAGCAGCTTGTCTGAGGGAACGAACACTGAAGCTTTCTTT CASSLSEGTNTEAFF
TRBJ1-5 - - TRBV7-9 TGTGCCAGCAGCCCCGGTGACAGCCAGCATTTT CASSPGDSQHF
TRBJ1-1 - TRBD1 TRBV28 TGTGCCAGCAGAACAGGGGACACTGAAGCTTTCTTT CASRTGDTEAFF